This T cell receptor beta chain stems from a study of CD8+CD57+ T cells in acquired aplastic anemia. Study context: Each DNA sample taken from sorted CD4+ and CD8+ cells came to 3 to 4 ug on average. Findings and limits, study-wide: Fewer than 30 CD8+ CDR3 sequences were shared between patients and controls.

Genomic DNA provided the template from which TCR beta VDJ and CDR3 profiles were obtained. TCRdb itself ran the reads through MiXCR, one entry per CDR3 protein. The table includes approximately 150,000 distinct CDR3 sequences, around 48% detected once. CDR1 is MDHEN and CDR2 is SYDVKM in the germline V gene. The germline V and J ends were trimmed by 5 bases and 6 bases, with 14 bases remaining between them. The CDR3 spans 13 residues. As to this clonotype: What it binds is unknown.

Sequenced patients had shown CD8+CD57+ cell expansion by flow cytometry. Patients uniformly had severe acquired aplastic anemia. There was no therapy given to any patient before the blood sampling took place. This TCR came from a human donor with aplastic anemia. The sample consisted of sorted CD4+, CD8+, or CD8+CD57+ T cells (not recorded which) from PBMCs. This chain connects TRBV28 to TRBJ2-7, with D maybe TRBD2 (5 bases). The CDR3 bases are TGTGCCAGCAGTGGCGGGTGGGGTCTCGAGCAGTACTTC. The encoded protein is CASSGGWGLEQYF.